This T cell receptor beta chain was sequenced in a study of control samples from healthy donors and cancer patients. This CDR3 comprises 13 residues. Per the germline V gene, CDR1 is SNHLY and CDR2 is FYNNEI. V was shortened by 8 bases and J by 1 base, with 8 bases between the two germline ends. The data were produced by immunoSEQ multiplex PCR, yet TCRdb's version contains in-frame clones alone and is incomplete. This table holds about 120,000 clones, more than 80% found once. The chain recombines TRBV2 with TRBJ2-2; D gene ambiguous. The source is a man aged 45-60 years in good health. Sequencing input: blood. The CDR3 protein is CASSWMNTGELFF. DNA for the CDR3: TGTGCCAGCTCTTGGATGAACACCGGGGAGCTGTTTTTT.